This T cell receptor (beta chain) was captured in a study of T cell responses to AZD1222 COVID-19 vaccine. Whole-study results and caveats: White British people made up most donors, females outnumbered males, and clonal diversity was possibly underestimated. Repertoires were obtained only post-peak T cell response.

Some clones are missing from TCRdb's copy, which holds only in-frame ones; the method was immunoSEQ multiplex PCR. This sample carries around 150,000 clones, more than 75% of them seen once, and the ten largest clones take over 3.5%. A note on this clone: Its target is not known.

Germline V gives CDR1 SGDLS, CDR2 YYNGEE. There are 16 residues in the CDR3. The ends lost 4 bases at V and 0 bases at J; junction bases unmatched: 8. This clonotype was obtained from an adult in good health. The V call is TRBV9, the J call TRBJ2-7; 9 positions match TRBD1. The sample in question was peripheral blood, obtained on day 0 of AZD1222 vaccination. The CDR3 DNA follows: TGTGCCAGCAGCCCCCGGACAGGGGCCAACTCCTACGAGCAGTACTTC. The encoded protein is CASSPRTGANSYEQYF.